One sample yielded the 28 T cell receptor beta chains listed below, sequenced in a study of blood T cell repertoires in COVID-19. Using immunoSEQ multiplex PCR, the repertoire was profiled, and TCRdb retains in-frame clones only, with some absent. The sample carries around 20,000 clones, about 85% recorded once. Sequenced: peripheral blood. These receptors were collected from a human donor with active COVID-19. The donor label of this sample is uncertain.

The V call is TRBV6-5, the J call TRBJ2-7, with 7 positions matching TRBD1. This CDR3 has 14 amino acids. Germline V gene lookup returns CDR1 MNHEY and CDR2 SVGAGI. V lost 6 bases, J lost 1 base, and 6 bases stayed unmatched. CDR3 in amino acids: CASRGQGVSYEQYF. The CDR3 nucleotides are TGTGCCAGCAGGGGGCAGGGGGTATCCTACGAGCAGTACTTC.

The chain links TRBV27 to TRBJ2-2; TRBD1 aligns across 10 bases. The CDR3 has 15 amino acids. From germline, CDR1 is MNHEY and CDR2 SMNVEV (reference sequence). With 6 bases clipped from V and 5 bases from J, the junction kept 6 bases outside the gene matches. The DNA of the CDR3 is TGTGCCAGCAGCCCCGGGACAGGGGTTACCGGGGAGCTGTTTTTT. Translating gives CASSPGTGVTGELFF.

The chain is built from TRBV5-4 and TRBJ2-3; 11 bases line up with TRBD2. V dropped 3 bases and J dropped 5; count of bases not matched to a gene: 14. The CDR3 sequence is 18 residues long. In germline, CDR1 is SGHNT, CDR2 YYREEE (reference sequence). In DNA form, the CDR3 reads TGTGCCAGCAGCTCCAGAGCGAAAACTAGCGGGGGATTAGATACGCAGTATTTT. The encoded protein is CASSSRAKTSGGLDTQYF. The full variable domain, with the rest looked up from reference TRBV5-4 and TRBJ2-3, is ETGVTQSPTHLIKTRGQQVTLRCSSQSGHNTVSWYQQALGQGPQFIFQYYREEENGRGNFPPRFSGLQFPNYSSELNVNALELDDSALYLCASSSRAKTSGGLDTQYFGPGTRLTVL.

The CDR3 spells CASSQDLATGGTEAFF. The CDR3 DNA is TGCGCCAGCAGCCAAGATTTAGCTACAGGGGGCACTGAAGCTTTCTTT. The V and J genes are TRBV4-3 and TRBJ1-1, with 8 bases identical to TRBD1. J lost 4 bases, V lost 0 bases, and 7 bases had no gene match. This CDR3 spans 16 amino acids. The V gene's germline CDR1 is LGHNA and CDR2 YSLEER.

V and J are TRBV6-5 and TRBJ2-7; 11 bases align to TRBD2. CDR1 MNHEY and CDR2 SVGAGI come from the germline V gene. The CDR3 sequence is 15 residues long. Trimming took 6 bases from V and 0 from J; bases not matched to a gene: 4. CDR3 DNA: TGTGCCAGCAGCCCCGGACTAGCGGGCTCCTACGAGCAGTACTTC. Translating it yields CASSPGLAGSYEQYF.

This sequence joins TRBV28 and TRBJ2-7, with 9 bases identical to TRBD2. The J segment lost 3 bases and the V segment lost 3 bases, leaving 6 bases of the junction unmatched. The germline CDR1 and CDR2 sequences are MDHEN and SYDVKM. The CDR3 extends over 15 amino acids. CDR3: CASSFAGGRSYEQYF. In DNA, the CDR3 is TGTGCCAGCAGTTTCGCGGGAGGGCGAAGCTACGAGCAGTACTTC.

The chain uses TRBV7-2 and TRBJ2-5; 7 bases fit TRBD2. Trimming cost V 7 bases and J 2 bases; bases outside gene matches: 7. This CDR3 comprises 14 residues. Germline V gene sequence: CDR1 SGHTA, CDR2 FQGNSA. CDR3 coding DNA: TGTGCCAGCAACAGGCCGGGACTACAAGAGACCCAGTACTTC. It is translated as CASNRPGLQETQYF.

The chain carries TRBV27 and TRBJ2-7; D is undetermined. From germline, CDR1 is MNHEY and CDR2 SMNVEV (reference sequence). Trimming removed 4 bases from V and 3 bases from J, with 13 bases in between. The CDR3 length is 14 residues. Here the CDR3 DNA reads TGTGCCAGCAGTTCAATCATTTACAGCTACGAGCAGTACTTC. Protein product: CASSSIIYSYEQYF.

The sample holds a few counts of this clone. This sequence joins TRBV7-2 and TRBJ2-2; 7 positions agree with TRBD2. V shed 6 bases, J shed 0 bases, and the junction held 4 bases outside the gene matches. CDR1 is SGHTA and CDR2 is FQGNSA in the germline V gene. This CDR3 region has 15 residues. Written as DNA, the CDR3 is TGTGCCAGCAGTCAGCGGGGCGCGAACACCGGGGAGCTGTTTTTT. It specifies CASSQRGANTGELFF. The full variable domain, with the rest looked up from reference TRBV7-2 and TRBJ2-2, is GAGVSQSPSNKVTEKGKDVELRCDPISGHTALYWYRQSLGQGLEFLIYFQGNSAPDKSGLPSDRFSAERTGGSVSTLTIQRTQQEDSAVYLCASSQRGANTGELFFGEGSRLTVL.

The rearrangement links TRBV11-3 to TRBJ2-3, with 7 bases fitting TRBD1. Germline V gene sequence: CDR1 SGHNT, CDR2 YENEEA. The length of the CDR3 is 14 residues. Trimming took 5 bases from V and 3 from J; bases not matched to a gene: 5. The CDR3 here is CASSPRTGTDTQYF. CDR3 DNA sequence: TGTGCCAGCAGCCCGCGGACAGGAACAGATACGCAGTATTTT. Drawing the rest from reference TRBV11-3 and TRBJ2-3, the complete variable domain is EAGVVQSPRYKIIEKKQPVAFWCNPISGHNTLYWYLQNLGQGPELLIRYENEEAVDDSQLPKDRFSAERLKGVDSTLKIQPAELGDSAVYLCASSPRTGTDTQYFGPGTRLTVL.

This chain connects TRBV5-1 to TRBJ2-2, with 7 nucleotides matching TRBD1. The V segment lost 4 bases and the J segment 12 bases; nucleotides outside the gene matches: 15. The germline gives CDR1 SGHRS, CDR2 YFSETQ. The CDR3 is 15 amino acids. CDR3 sequence (DNA): TGCGCCAGCAGCCCAAAATTGGACAGGTTGAGGAAGCTGTTTTTT. It codes for CASSPKLDRLRKLFF.

The chain links TRBV9 to TRBJ2-1; D possibly corresponds to TRBD1 (6 bases). Trimming removed 4 bases at V and 1 base at J, with 15 bases between. Germline V lookup: CDR1 SGDLS, CDR2 YYNGEE. This CDR3 is built from 16 residues. CDR3 nucleotides: TGTGCCAGCAGCACCAGACAGGACATGTCCTACAATGAGCAGTTCTTC. As protein: CASSTRQDMSYNEQFF. Variable domain in full (rest from reference TRBV9 and TRBJ2-1): DSGVTQTPKHLITATGQRVTLRCSPRSGDLSVYWYQQSLDQGLQFLIQYYNGEERAKGNILERFSAQQFPDLHSELNLSSLELGDSALYFCASSTRQDMSYNEQFFGPGTRLTVL.

The chain couples TRBV20-1 to TRBJ2-3, with 8 nucleotides matching TRBD2. This CDR3 is 16 amino acids long. V gave up 3 bases and J gave up 1 base; unmatched junction bases: 9. CDR1 is DFQATT and CDR2 is SNEGSKA in the germline V gene (reference sequence). The CDR3 DNA reads as TGCAGTGCTAGTGAGCGGGAGAAGGCGCGCACAGATACGCAGTATTTT. Translation gives CSASEREKARTDTQYF.

V is TRBV7-3 and J is TRBJ2-3; 7 positions match TRBD2. CDR1 and CDR2 (germline): SGHTA, FQGTGA. V shed 6 bases and J 4 bases; nucleotides not matched to a gene: 10. The CDR3 is made up of 15 amino acids. The CDR3 DNA sequence: TGTGCCAGCAGTCTGGCGGGAGAGAGAGCAGATACGCAGTATTTT. This translates into CASSLAGERADTQYF.

This chain joins TRBV27 and TRBJ1-5, with 7 bases aligning to TRBD1. Germline trimming cut 6 bases from V and 4 bases from J; bases unmatched to any gene: 3. Germline V gives CDR1 MNHEY, CDR2 SMNVEV (reference sequence). The CDR3 has 13 residues. This CDR3 is CASRKQGNQPQHF. The CDR3 DNA reads as TGTGCCAGCAGAAAACAGGGGAATCAGCCCCAGCATTTT.

The chain couples TRBV30 to TRBJ1-1, with D possibly TRBD1 on 6 matching bases. From germline, CDR1 is GTSNPN and CDR2 SVGIG (reference sequence). There are 13 residues in the CDR3. V gave up 8 bases and J gave up 8 bases, with 21 bases separating them. The CDR3 region is CAGQTGLRPEAFF. The CDR3 DNA reads as TGTGCCGGTCAGACAGGCCTACGTCCCGAAGCTTTCTTT.

The sample holds one count of this clone. This rearrangement joins TRBV27 to TRBJ2-3; a weak D match, TRBD1 (5 bases). CDR1 is MNHEY and CDR2 is SMNVEV in the germline V gene (reference sequence). The CDR3 has 14 amino acids. The V and J ends lost 2 bases and 3 bases respectively, with 9 bases between them. The DNA of the CDR3 is TGTGCCAGCAGTTTAGGGGCGCGTACAGATACGCAGTATTTT. It yields the protein CASSLGARTDTQYF.

This chain links TRBV28 with TRBJ1-2; possible D gene TRBD1, 5 bases. The CDR3 covers 14 residues. Germline V gene lookup returns CDR1 MDHEN and CDR2 SYDVKM. Trimming took 8 bases from V and 3 from J, leaving 16 bases between them. CDR3 in amino acids: CASASGLDHYGYTF. The CDR3 coding sequence is TGTGCCAGCGCTTCAGGGCTAGATCACTATGGCTACACCTTC.

The chain is built from TRBV7-9 and TRBJ1-4; a possible D gene is TRBD1 (6 bases). V was cut by 6 bases and J by 8 bases, with 19 bases left in between. CDR1 and CDR2 (germline): SEHNR, FQNEAQ (reference sequence). This CDR3 is 15 amino acids long. CDR3 protein: CASSLTTGHQEKLFF. In DNA form, the CDR3 reads TGTGCCAGCAGTCTGACTACGGGACACCAAGAAAAACTGTTTTTT.

The chain joins TRBV9 to TRBJ2-5; 10 bases line up with TRBD2. This CDR3 spans 16 amino acids. Per the germline V gene, CDR1 is SGDLS and CDR2 is YYNGEE. The ends lost 0 bases at V and 3 bases at J; junction bases unmatched: 5. The CDR3 region has the DNA TGTGCCAGCAGCGTAGGGAGCGGGAGGGCCAAAGAGACCCAGTACTTC. As protein: CASSVGSGRAKETQYF. The variable domain in full, with the rest retrieved from reference TRBV9 and TRBJ2-5, is DSGVTQTPKHLITATGQRVTLRCSPRSGDLSVYWYQQSLDQGLQFLIQYYNGEERAKGNILERFSAQQFPDLHSELNLSSLELGDSALYFCASSVGSGRAKETQYFGPGTRLLVL.

V usage is TRBV11-2 and J usage is TRBJ2-7; D remains unclear. With 4 bases removed from V and 4 bases from J, the gap between germline ends came to 5 bases. The CDR3 covers 11 residues. Per the germline V gene, CDR1 is SGHAT and CDR2 is FQNNGV. In DNA form, the CDR3 reads TGTGCCAGCAGCTCCGGTTACGAGCAGTACTTC. Translation gives CASSSGYEQYF.

The J gene is TRBJ2-1, the V gene TRBV28, with TRBD1 as a possible D gene (5 bases). The CDR3 length is 15 residues. The germline V gene has CDR1 MDHEN and CDR2 SYDVKM. V lost 3 bases and J lost 7, with 16 bases in between. CDR3 sequence (DNA): TGTGCCAGCAGTTTTTTTTACAGGTCGGCAAATGAGCAGTTCTTC. Its translation is CASSFFYRSANEQFF.

This chain joins TRBV5-1 and TRBJ2-3; 9 nucleotides match TRBD2. Germline-derived CDR1 and CDR2 are SGHRS and YFSETQ. The CDR3 extends over 16 amino acids. The V segment lost 0 bases and the J segment 7 bases; nucleotides outside the gene matches: 9. Here the CDR3 DNA reads TGCGCCAGCAGCTTGGCTCTAGCGGGATCCGCCCATACGCAGTATTTT. Translated, it gives CASSLALAGSAHTQYF.

This chain uses TRBV7-9 with TRBJ2-2, with D possibly matching TRBD1 (6 bases). The CDR3 has 15 amino acids. Trimming removed 5 bases from V and 1 base from J, with 11 bases in between. Germline lookup yields CDR1 SEHNR and CDR2 FQNEAQ (reference sequence). CDR3 region: CASSQGSVNTGELFF. CDR3 DNA sequence: TGTGCCAGCAGCCAGGGGAGCGTGAACACCGGGGAGCTGTTTTTT.

The rearrangement uses TRBV19 and TRBJ2-2; TRBD1 agrees at 10 bases. V was clipped by 3 bases and J by 5 bases; unmatched bases: 6. The CDR3 spans 16 residues. Per germline, CDR1 LNHDA and CDR2 SQIVND (reference sequence). CDR3 sequence (DNA): TGTGCCAGTAGTATGGGGACAGGGGTTTATACCGGGGAGCTGTTTTTT. Its translation: CASSMGTGVYTGELFF.

The chain has TRBV11-3 and TRBJ2-7, with D perhaps matching TRBD1 (6 bases). Germline CDR1 and CDR2: SGHNT and YENEEA. The CDR3 has 14 amino acids. The V end was cut by 6 bases, the J end by 4 bases, with 16 bases between. The CDR3 region has the DNA TGTGCCAGCAGTGGACGGAGAGGGGGTTACGAGCAGTACTTC. Translated, it gives CASSGRRGGYEQYF.

V is TRBV6-1 and J is TRBJ2-3; D unclear. Germline V CDR1 and CDR2: MNHNS, SASEGT. Between the trimmed V and J ends, which lost 2 bases and 1 base, there was a span of 10 bases. This CDR3 region has 15 residues. The DNA of the CDR3 is TGTGCCAGCAGTGAAATGGGCAGCCGCACAGATACGCAGTATTTT. This translates into CASSEMGSRTDTQYF.

The CDR3 region has the DNA TGTGCCAGCAGTGGTTACTCCTACGAGCAGTACTTC. Translating gives CASSGYSYEQYF. The V call is TRBV25-1, the J call TRBJ2-7; D ambiguous. Germline V gives CDR1 MGHDK, CDR2 SYGVNS. This CDR3 contains 12 residues. V was cut by 4 bases and J by 0 bases, with 4 bases left in between.